Each of the 24 T cell receptor beta chains below was sequenced from the same sample in a study of T cell changes during pregnancy in multiple sclerosis. Only in-frame clones appear in the TCRdb table, and some are missing; sequencing was by immunoSEQ multiplex PCR. The table records roughly 50,000 clones, 92% of them present only once. The sample was CD4+ T cells from peripheral blood mononuclear cells, taken after pregnancy. These TCRs come from a female donor with multiple sclerosis, enrolled in a pregnancy study.

V gene TRBV9 combines with J gene TRBJ2-1, with D possibly being TRBD2 (5 bases). The V gene's germline CDR1 is SGDLS and CDR2 YYNGEE. With 0 bases removed from V and 1 base from J, the gap between germline ends came to 11 bases. CDR3 length: 16 amino acids. Here the CDR3 reads CASSVVGGPSYNEQFF. CDR3 nucleotides: TGTGCCAGCAGCGTAGTGGGCGGGCCGTCCTACAATGAGCAGTTCTTC.

This chain connects TRBV5-4 to TRBJ1-4, with D uncertain. The CDR3 consists of 12 residues. Per germline, CDR1 SGHNT and CDR2 YYREEE (reference sequence). The V gene lost 3 bases and the J gene lost 6 bases, with 6 bases spanning the gap. This CDR3 is CASSSRDEKLFF. Here the CDR3 DNA reads TGTGCCAGCAGCTCCCGGGATGAAAAACTGTTTTTT.

V usage is TRBV27 and J usage is TRBJ1-4; 11 bases fit TRBD1. The CDR3 is 16 amino acids. Germline CDR1 is MNHEY and CDR2 is SMNVEV (reference sequence). The ends lost 5 bases at V and 8 bases at J; junction bases unmatched: 10. CDR3 protein: CASSPRTGGFREKLFF. The CDR3 DNA is TGTGCCAGCAGTCCGCGGACAGGGGGCTTTAGGGAAAAACTGTTTTTT.

The chain couples TRBV9 to TRBJ2-1; weak D call: TRBD2 (6 bases). Trimming shortened V by 0 bases and J by 10 bases, and 11 bases separated the two germline ends. The CDR3 runs to 13 residues. The germline CDR1 and CDR2 sequences are SGDLS and YYNGEE. The CDR3 reads CASSVGSLAEQFF. The CDR3 region has the DNA TGTGCCAGCAGCGTAGGGTCCCTAGCGGAGCAGTTCTTC.

V usage is TRBV5-4 and J usage is TRBJ2-1, with D perhaps matching TRBD2 (6 bases). This CDR3 spans 15 amino acids. Germline-derived CDR1 and CDR2 are SGHNT and YYREEE (reference sequence). V lost 4 bases and J lost 5, with 16 bases in between. The CDR3 DNA follows: TGTGCCAGCAGCCTGGGGACCGGGACTCACAATGAGCAGTTCTTC. It specifies CASSLGTGTHNEQFF. The full variable domain, completed using reference TRBV5-4 and TRBJ2-1, is ETGVTQSPTHLIKTRGQQVTLRCSSQSGHNTVSWYQQALGQGPQFIFQYYREEENGRGNFPPRFSGLQFPNYSSELNVNALELDDSALYLCASSLGTGTHNEQFFGPGTRLTVL.

This sequence joins TRBV5-1 and TRBJ2-2, with 13 bases matching TRBD2. This CDR3 has 19 residues. Germline CDR1 SGHRS, CDR2 YFSETQ. V lost 4 bases to trimming and J lost 1 base; unmatched junction nucleotides: 10. CDR3 DNA sequence: TGCGCCAGCAGCCTGAAACTAGCGGGAGGGCCGAAGAACACCGGGGAGCTGTTTTTT. This codes for CASSLKLAGGPKNTGELFF.

This chain links TRBV7-9 with TRBJ2-1, with a possible D match to TRBD1 (7 bases). Germline CDR1 SEHNR, CDR2 FQNEAQ (reference sequence). This CDR3 has 12 residues. V dropped 1 base and J dropped 14 bases, with 12 bases sitting between them. Here the CDR3 DNA reads TGTGCCAGCAGCTTAGGGCAGGGGGAGGAGTTCTTC. As protein: CASSLGQGEEFF.

The CDR3 spells CATSGGTGTDTQYF. The CDR3 nucleotides are TGTGCCACCAGCGGGGGGACAGGAACAGATACGCAGTATTTT. This rearrangement joins TRBV15 to TRBJ2-3; 8 bases align to TRBD1. The germline V gene has CDR1 LNHNV and CDR2 YYDKDF (reference sequence). The CDR3 contains 14 residues. J was trimmed by 3 bases and V by 5 bases; bases with no gene match: 4.

The count of this clone is one. The V and J genes are TRBV6-5 and TRBJ1-2; unclear D gene. Trimming cost V 5 bases and J 8 bases, with 21 bases left between them. The CDR3 totals 15 residues. CDR1 and CDR2 from the germline V gene are MNHEY and SVGAGI. The CDR3 DNA reads TGTGCCAGCAGTCTTCGTACTGAGCGTTCGGGAGGCTACACCTTC. Residues: CASSLRTERSGGYTF.

The gene calls are TRBV9 and TRBJ1-4; 7 bases align to TRBD1. Germline V gene lookup returns CDR1 SGDLS and CDR2 YYNGEE. This CDR3 region has 13 residues. The V segment lost 5 bases and the J segment 4 bases; nucleotides outside the gene matches: 2. Written as DNA, the CDR3 is TGTGCCAGCAGGGGACAGAGTAATGAAAAACTGTTTTTT. Translated: CASRGQSNEKLFF.

The chain has TRBV28 and TRBJ2-7, with TRBD1 as a possible D gene (7 bases). The V gene's germline CDR1 is MDHEN and CDR2 SYDVKM. There are 15 residues in the CDR3. The V end lost 7 bases, the J end lost 0 bases, and 16 bases lay between the germline ends. The CDR3 DNA reads TGTGCCAGCATCCCCAGGGGGGCTGGCTCCTACGAGCAGTACTTC. Translating gives CASIPRGAGSYEQYF.

The chain joins TRBV4-1 to TRBJ2-3; 10 nucleotides match TRBD1. Germline CDR1 and CDR2: MGHRA and YSYEKL. CDR3 length: 17 residues. The ends lost 0 bases at V and 5 bases at J; junction bases unmatched: 8. CDR3 residues: CASSQETDRGRRDTQYF. The CDR3, as DNA: TGCGCCAGCAGCCAAGAGACAGACAGGGGGCGCAGAGATACGCAGTATTTT.

V is TRBV5-5 and J is TRBJ2-5; perhaps TRBD2 as D (6 bases). CDR3 length: 14 amino acids. The V gene lost 6 bases and the J gene lost 5 bases, with 17 bases spanning the gap. CDR1 is SGHKS and CDR2 is YYEKEE in the germline V gene (reference sequence). The CDR3 here is CASTGVSPVETQYF. The CDR3 DNA reads TGTGCCAGCACGGGGGTCAGTCCGGTGGAGACCCAGTACTTC. Drawing the rest from reference TRBV5-5 and TRBJ2-5, the complete variable domain is DAGVTQSPTHLIKTRGQQVTLRCSPISGHKSVSWYQQVLGQGPQFIFQYYEKEERGRGNFPDRFSARQFPNYSSELNVNALLLGDSALYLCASTGVSPVETQYFGPGTRLLVL.

The chain carries TRBV30 and TRBJ1-5; 7 bases line up with TRBD1. Trimming removed 3 bases from V and 7 bases from J; junction bases left unmatched: 9. There are 14 residues in the CDR3. Germline lookup yields CDR1 GTSNPN and CDR2 SVGIG (reference sequence). CDR3 coding DNA: TGTGCCTGGAGAGGTCGACAGGGTGGGCAGCCCCAGCATTTT. Protein sequence: CAWRGRQGGQPQHF.

CDR3 nucleotide sequence: TGTGCCAGCAGCGCCGGGCAGGGGCCCGTAATCTACGAGCAGTACTTC. Protein product: CASSAGQGPVIYEQYF. The rearrangement joins TRBV9 to TRBJ2-7, with a weak D call TRBD1 (6 bases). Germline values: CDR1 SGDLS, CDR2 YYNGEE. CDR3 size: 16 residues. V lost 3 bases, J lost 3 bases, and 19 bases lay in between.

The V and J genes are TRBV7-9 and TRBJ2-3, with 10 bases that match TRBD2. Per the germline V gene, CDR1 is SEHNR and CDR2 is FQNEAQ (reference sequence). J gave up 1 base and V 6 bases, and 7 bases lay outside the gene matches. This CDR3 has 16 amino acids. CDR3: CASRSRGLAGTDTQYF. The CDR3 region has the DNA TGTGCCAGCAGAAGCCGCGGACTAGCGGGCACAGATACGCAGTATTTT. The full variable domain, rest sourced from reference TRBV7-9 and TRBJ2-3, is DTGVSQNPRHKITKRGQNVTFRCDPISEHNRLYWYRQTLGQGPEFLTYFQNEAQLEKSRLLSDRFSAERPKGSFSTLEIQRTEQGDSAMYLCASRSRGLAGTDTQYFGPGTRLTVL.

The rearrangement links TRBV6-1 to TRBJ2-2, with D perhaps matching TRBD1 (5 bases). This CDR3 has 14 amino acids. V was shortened by 5 bases and J by 1 base, with 8 bases between the two germline ends. CDR1 and CDR2 (germline): MNHNS, SASEGT. The CDR3 DNA follows: TGTGCCAGCAGTCGTCAGGGGAACACCGGGGAGCTGTTTTTT. Translating it yields CASSRQGNTGELFF.

The chain carries TRBV4-1 and TRBJ2-3; weak D call: TRBD1 (6 bases). The CDR3 covers 15 residues. Germline CDR1 reads MGHRA; CDR2 reads YSYEKL. Trimming removed 5 bases at V and 4 bases at J, with 16 bases between. CDR3 sequence: CASSSPPTGPDTQYF. In nucleotides, the CDR3 is TGCGCCAGCAGCTCCCCCCCGACAGGACCAGATACGCAGTATTTT.

This rearrangement joins TRBV5-4 to TRBJ2-7; perhaps TRBD2 as D (5 bases). This CDR3 has 15 amino acids. The germline CDR1 and CDR2 sequences are SGHNT and YYREEE (reference sequence). V gave up 4 bases and J gave up 5 bases, with 19 bases separating them. CDR3 amino acids: CASSPDGRAAHEQYF. The CDR3 nucleotides read TGTGCCAGCAGCCCCGATGGGCGGGCAGCCCACGAGCAGTACTTC.

J is TRBJ1-2 and V is TRBV5-4; possible D gene TRBD1, 5 bases. CDR1 is SGHNT, CDR2 YYREEE, per germline (reference sequence). The CDR3 has 14 residues. V gave up 4 bases and J gave up 0 bases, with 10 bases separating them. The CDR3 DNA is TGTGCCAGCAGCCCCGGACAAACTAACTATGGCTACACCTTC. This codes for CASSPGQTNYGYTF.

The rearrangement links TRBV6-5 to TRBJ1-1; weak D call: TRBD1 (6 bases). V shed 2 bases and J shed 1 base, with 14 bases lying between them. This CDR3 contains 16 residues. Germline V gene sequence: CDR1 MNHEY, CDR2 SVGAGI. Here the CDR3 reads CASSYRQQGRNTEAFF. The CDR3 DNA is TGTGCCAGCAGTTACCGCCAACAGGGCCGGAACACTGAAGCTTTCTTT.

The chain joins TRBV30 to TRBJ2-3; TRBD2 aligns across 11 bases. The V gene end was trimmed by 5 bases and the J gene end by 3 bases; junction bases not matched to a gene: 7. In germline, CDR1 is GTSNPN, CDR2 SVGIG (reference sequence). CDR3 length equals 15 residues. CDR3 sequence (DNA): TGTGCCTGGCAACTAGCGGGAGTTGGGACAGATACGCAGTATTTT. The encoded protein is CAWQLAGVGTDTQYF.

The V and J genes are TRBV25-1 and TRBJ2-5; 11 positions agree with TRBD2. Per the germline V gene, CDR1 is MGHDK and CDR2 is SYGVNS. This CDR3 is 15 amino acids long. V was pared by 3 bases and J by 4 bases, with 4 bases of the junction left unmatched. The CDR3 region has the DNA TGTGCCAGCAGTGACAGACTAGCGGGACCAGAGACCCAGTACTTC. It codes for CASSDRLAGPETQYF.

The chain couples TRBV6-1 to TRBJ1-5; the D gene is possibly TRBD1 (5 bases). Germline CDR1 reads MNHNS; CDR2 reads SASEGT. The CDR3 consists of 14 residues. The V gene lost 2 bases and the J gene lost 4 bases, with 9 bases spanning the gap. This CDR3 is CASSEKGWNQPQHF. The CDR3 nucleotides are TGTGCCAGCAGTGAAAAGGGGTGGAATCAGCCCCAGCATTTT.